The clone carrying this TCR beta chain occurred once. The data belong to a study of T cells in localized non-small cell lung cancer. The protocol was immunoSEQ multiplex PCR, while the TCRdb copy is restricted to in-frame clones and leaves out a portion. The data contain approximately 35,000 clones, about nine tenths of them singletons. Germline-derived CDR1 and CDR2 are SGHRS and YFSETQ. The CDR3 covers 14 residues. V was pared by 3 bases and J by 0 bases, with 8 bases between. The V call is TRBV5-1, the J call TRBJ2-3; unclear D gene. This specimen was peripheral blood, taken before any cancer treatment. The sequence came from a man aged 40 to 70 with stage I lung adenocarcinoma. For the CDR3, the DNA is TGCGCCAGCAGCTGGCAGACTAGCACAGATACGCAGTATTTT. This codes for CASSWQTSTDTQYF.